The text below deals with one TCR beta chain. There are 16 residues in the CDR3. Unmatched junction bases numbered 8, after V lost 5 bases and J lost 1 base. Germline CDR1 is MNHNS and CDR2 is SASEGT. Amplification of TCR beta CDR3 regions was performed using RNA transcripts as template. When the TCR CDR3 underwent first-round RT-PCR, the HTBI primer set was used. TCRdb redid the calling of the multiplex PCR reads with MiXCR, one entry per CDR3 protein. The sample yields 730,000 or so distinct CDR3 sequences, 15% to 20% seen once. The sample is drawn from a study of T cells in Graves' hyperthyroidism and ophthalmopathy.

This TCR came from a woman between 45 and 65 years old with Graves' hyperthyroidism that later progressed to Graves' ophthalmopathy. Sequencing was performed on blood. The chain couples TRBV6-1 to TRBJ2-1; 7 bases are a match to TRBD2. The CDR3 reads CASSLSGVGSYNEQFF. The CDR3 coding sequence is TGTGCCAGCAGTCTCAGCGGGGTAGGGTCCTACAATGAGCAGTTCTTC.